Included here is one T cell receptor beta chain sequence, with context. What it recognizes is unknown. This sample is part of a study of cytomegalovirus exposure and HLA in healthy donors. Study conclusions and caveats: Immune exposure information comprised only CMV serostatus.

At collection, donors were nominally healthy, but unrecorded immune exposures were probable. CDR3 length: 12 residues. The germline V gene encodes CDR1 SQVTM and CDR2 ANQGSEA. V was shortened by 1 base and J by 4 bases, with 7 bases between the two germline ends. The PCR was carried out with 60 Vbeta primers and 13 Jbeta primers. Sequenced by immunoSEQ multiplex PCR; TCRdb stores in-frame clones only, minus some. The sample consists of some 95,000 clones, 70% to 75% of them appearing once. The chain couples TRBV29-1 to TRBJ1-2; a weak D match, TRBD1 (5 bases). The sample comprised PBMCs. This TCR came from a woman aged 18-29 years in good health and CMV-seropositive. This CDR3 is CSVEVGGYGYTF. CDR3 DNA: TGCAGCGTTGAAGTGGGGGGCTATGGCTACACCTTC.